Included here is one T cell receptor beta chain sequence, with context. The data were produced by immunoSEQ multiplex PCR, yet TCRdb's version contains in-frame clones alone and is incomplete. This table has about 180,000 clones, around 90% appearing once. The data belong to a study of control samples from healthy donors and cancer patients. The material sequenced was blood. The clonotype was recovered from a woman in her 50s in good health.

The CDR3 loop is CASSPEGAKNIQYF. The CDR3 DNA reads as TGTGCCAGCAGTCCGGAGGGTGCCAAAAACATTCAGTACTTC. The chain employs TRBV28 and TRBJ2-4; a possible D gene is TRBD2 (6 bases). This CDR3 is 14 amino acids long. Trimming removed 5 bases at V and 1 base at J, with 9 bases between. Germline V gives CDR1 MDHEN, CDR2 SYDVKM.